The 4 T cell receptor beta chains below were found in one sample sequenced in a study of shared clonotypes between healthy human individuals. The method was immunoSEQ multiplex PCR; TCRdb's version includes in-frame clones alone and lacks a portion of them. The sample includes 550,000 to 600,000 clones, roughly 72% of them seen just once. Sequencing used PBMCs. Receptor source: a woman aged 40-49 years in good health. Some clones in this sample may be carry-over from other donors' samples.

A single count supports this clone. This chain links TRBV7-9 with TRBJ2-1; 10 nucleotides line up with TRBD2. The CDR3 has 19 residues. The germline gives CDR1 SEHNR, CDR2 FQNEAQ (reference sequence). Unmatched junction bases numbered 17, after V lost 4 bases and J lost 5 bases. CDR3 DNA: TGTGCCAGCAGCTCCGACCCCTCCCGACTAGCGGGTGAACACAATGAGCAGTTCTTC. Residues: CASSSDPSRLAGEHNEQFF.

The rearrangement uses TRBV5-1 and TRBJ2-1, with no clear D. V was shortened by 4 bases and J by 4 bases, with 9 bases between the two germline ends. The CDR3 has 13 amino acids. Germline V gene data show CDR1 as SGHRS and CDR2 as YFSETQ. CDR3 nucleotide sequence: TGCGCCAGCAGCCCAGACTTGTACAATGAGCAGTTCTTC. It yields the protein CASSPDLYNEQFF.

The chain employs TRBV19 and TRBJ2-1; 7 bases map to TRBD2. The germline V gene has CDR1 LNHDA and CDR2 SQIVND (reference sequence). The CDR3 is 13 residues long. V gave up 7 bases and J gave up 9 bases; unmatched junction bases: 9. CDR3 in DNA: TGTGCCAGTACCTCACAGCGCGGGGGTGAGCAGTTCTTC. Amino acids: CASTSQRGGEQFF.

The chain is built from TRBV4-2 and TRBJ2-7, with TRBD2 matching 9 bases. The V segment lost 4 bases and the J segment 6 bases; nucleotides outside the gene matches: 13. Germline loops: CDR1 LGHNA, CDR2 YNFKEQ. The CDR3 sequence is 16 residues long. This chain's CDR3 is CASSPSAGGRASEQYF. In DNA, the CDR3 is TGTGCCAGCAGCCCCTCGGCGGGCGGGAGGGCCAGCGAGCAGTACTTC.